The entry that follows covers one T cell receptor beta chain sequence. Its target is not known. The sorted Tregs were CD4+CD25+CD127-/low cells. Full-length variable regions came from constant-region reverse primers plus semi-nested Nested Universal Primer A PCR. TCRdb redid the calling of the 5' RACE reads with MiXCR, one entry per CDR3 protein. The sample shows over 40,000 distinct CDR3 sequences, roughly a fifth of them seen only once. General study results and limits: Tumor memory CD4+ T cell TCR gene usage clustered with blood and lymph node memory CD4+ cells and lymph node naive CD4+ cells. Greatest tumor Treg TCR overlap was with tumor naive CD4+ cells.

This TCR was recovered from a female donor with breast cancer. What was sequenced was Tregs sorted from blood.

The CDR3 DNA is TGTGCCAGCAGCGTTTTCGGGACAGGGGCGTCAGATACGCAGTATTTT. It yields the protein CASSVFGTGASDTQYF. This chain uses TRBV7-9 with TRBJ2-3; TRBD1 agrees at 10 bases. V dropped 5 bases and J dropped 4; count of bases not matched to a gene: 9. The V gene's germline CDR1 is SEHNR and CDR2 FQNEAQ (reference sequence). This CDR3 spans 16 amino acids. Full variable domain (rest looked up from reference TRBV7-9 and TRBJ2-3): DTGVSQNPRHKITKRGQNVTFRCDPISEHNRLYWYRQTLGQGPEFLTYFQNEAQLEKSRLLSDRFSAERPKGSFSTLEIQRTEQGDSAMYLCASSVFGTGASDTQYFGPGTRLTVL.